The 15 T cell receptor beta chains below come from one sample, sequenced in a study of OX40 agonist ivuxolimab in advanced cancers. Data came from immunoSEQ multiplex PCR; TCRdb stores just in-frame clones and leaves some out. The profile shows about 37,000 clones, 60% to 80% of them singletons. The source was CD4+ or CD8+ T cells sorted from blood, collected in a trial of the OX40 agonist ivuxolimab. These receptors were collected from an adult with an advanced solid tumor such as melanoma, head and neck, liver or kidney cancer.

The gene calls are TRBV4-3 and TRBJ1-1; a weak D match, TRBD1 (6 bases). CDR1 is LGHNA, CDR2 YSLEER, per germline. This CDR3 has 19 residues. V was cut by 0 bases and J by 0 bases, with 20 bases left in between. CDR3 loop: CASSQDRDRFGGMNTEAFF. The DNA of the CDR3 is TGCGCCAGCAGCCAAGACCGAGACAGGTTTGGTGGGATGAACACTGAAGCTTTCTTT.

This clone is labeled medium-sized (0.01 to 0.1%). The chain is built from TRBV27 and TRBJ2-5; perhaps D is TRBD1 or TRBD2 (5 bases each). Germline V gene lookup returns CDR1 MNHEY and CDR2 SMNVEV (reference sequence). Between the trimmed V and J ends, which lost 0 bases and 5 bases, there was a span of 10 bases. The CDR3 has 14 amino acids. The CDR3 loop is CASSLSRGRETQYF. For the CDR3, the DNA is TGTGCCAGCAGTTTATCGAGGGGACGGGAGACCCAGTACTTC.

V gene TRBV30 combines with J gene TRBJ1-5, with D perhaps TRBD1 (5 bases). The V gene lost 5 bases and the J gene lost 5 bases, with 16 bases spanning the gap. The CDR3 has 14 residues. Germline assignment: CDR1 GTSNPN and CDR2 SVGIG (reference sequence). CDR3 in DNA: TGTGCCTGGGGATTCCGACAGCTAGATCAGCCCCAGCATTTT. This sequence encodes CAWGFRQLDQPQHF.

V is TRBV19 and J is TRBJ2-3, with D unclear. The CDR3 sequence is 15 residues long. Germline V gene lookup returns CDR1 LNHDA and CDR2 SQIVND (reference sequence). V dropped 6 bases and J dropped 1 base, with 14 bases sitting between them. Written as DNA, the CDR3 is TGTGCCAGTAGACCCGGGTCCCAAGGCACAGATACGCAGTATTTT. Translating gives CASRPGSQGTDTQYF.

The V call is TRBV10-3, the J call TRBJ2-7, with TRBD2 identical over 9 bases. CDR3 length equals 14 residues. The V gene end was trimmed by 7 bases and the J gene end by 6 bases; junction bases not matched to a gene: 10. Germline CDR1 reads ENHRY; CDR2 reads SYGVKD. This chain's CDR3 is CAIKAGGEVGEQYF. In DNA, the CDR3 is TGTGCCATCAAGGCGGGGGGGGAGGTTGGCGAGCAGTACTTC.

This chain connects TRBV11-2 to TRBJ2-7; no reliable D call. Trimming left V 6 bases short and J 7 bases short, with 16 bases between. Germline CDR1 SGHAT, CDR2 FQNNGV. This CDR3 contains 13 residues. The DNA for the CDR3 is TGTGCCAGCAGTTGGGCCGTCTCTGGGGAGCAGTACTTC. This translates into CASSWAVSGEQYF.

The chain uses TRBV28 and TRBJ2-4; 9 bases agree with TRBD1. The germline gives CDR1 MDHEN, CDR2 SYDVKM. This CDR3 is built from 14 residues. J lost 6 bases, V lost 4 bases, and 4 bases had no gene match. The DNA of the CDR3 is TGTGCCAGCAGTTCACAGGGGGCAGTAAACATTCAGTACTTC. This sequence encodes CASSSQGAVNIQYF.

This clone showed up just a few times. The rearrangement uses TRBV27 and TRBJ2-3; TRBD2 might be the D (6 bases). The V gene's germline CDR1 is MNHEY and CDR2 SMNVEV (reference sequence). The CDR3 runs 14 residues. Trimming took off 6 bases at V and 4 bases at J, with 14 bases between the two ends. For the CDR3, the DNA is TGTGCCAGCAGCCTAATGAGGGAGGCAGATACGCAGTATTTT. Protein sequence: CASSLMREADTQYF.

This chain links TRBV7-2 with TRBJ2-5; 7 bases match TRBD2. The germline CDR1 and CDR2 sequences are SGHTA and FQGNSA. After removal of 3 bases from V and 11 bases from J, the junction contained 9 bases not matched to a gene. The CDR3 contains 13 residues. DNA for the CDR3: TGTGCCAGCAGCTTTCGACTAGCCTGGGAGCAGTACTTC. Its translation is CASSFRLAWEQYF.

The genes are TRBV27 and TRBJ2-1; TRBD2 might be the D (6 bases). Germline-derived CDR1 and CDR2 are MNHEY and SMNVEV (reference sequence). V gave up 3 bases and J gave up 2 bases, with 11 bases separating them. The CDR3 covers 15 residues. CDR3 nucleotides: TGTGCCAGCAGTTTGGGGAGGTTGGCCTACAATGAGCAGTTCTTC. It yields the protein CASSLGRLAYNEQFF.

The chain carries TRBV27 and TRBJ1-6; D perhaps matches TRBD1 (5 bases). The germline V gene has CDR1 MNHEY and CDR2 SMNVEV (reference sequence). Between the trimmed V and J ends, which lost 5 bases and 4 bases, there was a span of 12 bases. The CDR3 spans 15 residues. The CDR3 DNA follows: TGTGCCAGCAGTGAACTTTCAGGGTATAATTCACCCCTCCACTTT. Protein sequence: CASSELSGYNSPLHF.

This chain connects TRBV19 to TRBJ2-3, with D tentatively TRBD2 (6 bases). This CDR3 has 14 amino acids. Germline lookup yields CDR1 LNHDA and CDR2 SQIVND (reference sequence). Trimming removed 2 bases from V and 6 bases from J, with 12 bases in between. The CDR3 here is CASSIQWEVDTQYF. The DNA of the CDR3 is TGTGCCAGTAGTATACAGTGGGAGGTGGATACGCAGTATTTT.

V usage is TRBV10-3 and J usage is TRBJ2-2, with TRBD2 matching over 8 bases. The CDR3 covers 14 residues. Germline V lookup: CDR1 ENHRY, CDR2 SYGVKD. V dropped 10 bases and J dropped 4; count of bases not matched to a gene: 8. In DNA, the CDR3 is TGTGCCACTTCGGGGGGGTCGAGCACCGGGGAGCTGTTTTTT. The encoded protein is CATSGGSSTGELFF.

The chain couples TRBV28 to TRBJ1-2, with 8 bases matching TRBD1. The CDR3 consists of 15 residues. The junction had 3 bases not matched to a gene; V was cut back by 0 bases and J by 3 bases. CDR1 is MDHEN and CDR2 is SYDVKM in the germline V gene. The CDR3 reads CASSLWQGADYGYTF. The CDR3 region has the DNA TGTGCCAGCAGTTTATGGCAGGGGGCGGACTATGGCTACACCTTC.

The gene calls are TRBV9 and TRBJ2-5; 11 bases fit TRBD2. Trimming at V came to 7 bases and at J to 4 bases, leaving 9 bases not matched to a gene. The CDR3 spans 15 residues. Germline-derived CDR1 and CDR2 are SGDLS and YYNGEE. The CDR3 nucleotides are TGTGCCAGCTCCCCACTAGCGGGAGTCCCAGAGACCCAGTACTTC. Amino acid sequence: CASSPLAGVPETQYF.